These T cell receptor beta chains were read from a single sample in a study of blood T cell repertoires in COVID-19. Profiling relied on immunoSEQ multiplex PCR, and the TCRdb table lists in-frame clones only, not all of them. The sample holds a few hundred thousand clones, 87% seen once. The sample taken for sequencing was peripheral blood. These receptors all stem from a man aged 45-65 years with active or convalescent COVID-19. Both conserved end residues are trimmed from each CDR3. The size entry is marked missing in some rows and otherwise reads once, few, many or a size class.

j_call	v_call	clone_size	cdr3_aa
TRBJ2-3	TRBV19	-	ASSMEGQGLTDTQY
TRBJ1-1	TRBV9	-	ASSSLASEAF
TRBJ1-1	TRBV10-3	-	AISEDRGNTEAF
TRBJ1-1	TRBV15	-	ATSRVLAGMNTEAF
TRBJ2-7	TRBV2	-	ASSENRGPAYEQY
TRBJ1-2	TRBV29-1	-	SVVAPDRDYGYT
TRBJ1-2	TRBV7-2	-	ASSLESNGYT
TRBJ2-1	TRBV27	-	ASSLGGRAVPDEQF
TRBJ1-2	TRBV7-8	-	ASSPPERGYT
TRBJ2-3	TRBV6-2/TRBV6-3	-	ASSYPSSLLVDTQY
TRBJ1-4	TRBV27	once	ASSRTGAGEKLF
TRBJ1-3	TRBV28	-	ASSFFSGNTIY
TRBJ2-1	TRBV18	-	ASSPNRVGTSEQF
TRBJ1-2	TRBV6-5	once	ASSYWTDYGYT
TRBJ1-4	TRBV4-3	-	ASSQPMGDSLSTTNEKLF